One sample yielded the 24 T cell receptor beta chains listed below, sequenced in a study of T cells after yellow fever vaccination. TCRdb ran MiXCR on the 5' RACE reads and lists one entry per CDR3 protein. The data contain some 320,000 distinct CDR3 sequences, roughly 3.9% of them singletons. Sequencing was performed on PBMCs, taken 5 days after the yellow fever booster vaccination. These receptors were taken from a man between 18 and 35 years old who received the YFV17D yellow fever vaccine.

The table lists this clonotype with a few counts. The chain employs TRBV4-2 and TRBJ1-6, with 8 bases identical to TRBD1. The V gene end was trimmed by 2 bases and the J gene end by 0 bases; junction bases not matched to a gene: 0. CDR3 length: 16 residues. Per the germline V gene, CDR1 is LGHNA and CDR2 is YNFKEQ. CDR3 amino acids: CASSQTGGSYNSPLHF. CDR3 nucleotides: TGTGCCAGCAGCCAAACAGGGGGCTCCTATAATTCACCCCTCCACTTT.

The V gene is TRBV7-8, the J gene TRBJ2-1; D uncertain. Germline-derived CDR1 and CDR2 are SGHVS and FQNEAQ. V lost 5 bases, J lost 10 bases, and 15 bases lay in between. The CDR3 has 13 residues. This chain's CDR3 is CASSPRVVGEQFF. The CDR3, as DNA: TGTGCCAGCAGCCCCCGGGTCGTTGGCGAGCAGTTCTTC. Full variable domain (rest looked up from reference TRBV7-8 and TRBJ2-1): GAGVSQSPRYKVAKRGQDVALRCDPISGHVSLFWYQQALGQGPEFLTYFQNEAQLDKSGLPSDRFFAERPEGSVSTLKIQRTQQEDSAVYLCASSPRVVGEQFFGPGTRLTVL.

This sequence joins TRBV7-9 and TRBJ1-5; weak D call: TRBD1 (5 bases). The V gene's germline CDR1 is SEHNR and CDR2 FQNEAQ (reference sequence). CDR3 length equals 15 residues. Trimming took off 1 base at V and 1 base at J, with 8 bases between the two ends. CDR3 in DNA: TGTGCCAGCAGCTTAGAGAAGGGGAGCAATCAGCCCCAGCATTTT. This gives the protein CASSLEKGSNQPQHF.

This clonotype showed up many times. V gene TRBV7-2 combines with J gene TRBJ2-5; 7 bases match TRBD2. Germline assignment: CDR1 SGHTA and CDR2 FQGNSA. The CDR3 contains 15 residues. After removal of 5 bases from V and 1 base from J, the junction contained 7 bases not matched to a gene. The CDR3 sequence: CASSVPGLPQETQYF. CDR3 bases: TGTGCCAGCAGCGTCCCGGGACTACCCCAAGAGACCCAGTACTTC. Full variable domain (rest looked up from reference TRBV7-2 and TRBJ2-5): GAGVSQSPSNKVTEKGKDVELRCDPISGHTALYWYRQSLGQGLEFLIYFQGNSAPDKSGLPSDRFSAERTGGSVSTLTIQRTQQEDSAVYLCASSVPGLPQETQYFGPGTRLLVL.

This clonotype showed up just a few times. One end of the junction is discordant with germline, which a read error may explain. The chain couples TRBV27 to TRBJ2-7; D may be TRBD1 (6 bases). Germline V gene sequence: CDR1 MNHEY, CDR2 SMNVEV (reference sequence). The CDR3 runs 13 residues. The CDR3 DNA sequence: TGTGCCAGCAGTGGGACATTCTCCTCCGAGCAGTACTTC. Translated: CASSGTFSSEQYF.

A few counts support this clonotype. V gene TRBV5-1 combines with J gene TRBJ1-2; 7 bases match TRBD1. The V and J ends lost 4 bases and 1 base, in that order; junction bases with no gene match: 10. The CDR3 spans 16 residues. Per the germline V gene, CDR1 is SGHRS and CDR2 is YFSETQ. CDR3 protein: CASSPRTGDDNYGYTF. The CDR3 region has the DNA TGCGCCAGCAGCCCGAGGACAGGAGACGATAACTATGGCTACACCTTC.

This sequence joins TRBV4-3 and TRBJ2-1, with D possibly TRBD1 on 6 matching bases. Deletions cut 0 bases from V and 8 bases from J, with 17 bases between. The CDR3 consists of 16 residues. The germline V gene encodes CDR1 LGHNA and CDR2 YSLEER. CDR3 region: CASSQELFLQGHEQFF. CDR3 DNA sequence: TGCGCCAGCAGCCAAGAACTATTCTTACAGGGCCATGAGCAGTTCTTC.

This clonotype was detected only a few times. V gene TRBV3-1 combines with J gene TRBJ2-3; the D gene is possibly TRBD2 (5 bases). The CDR3 is made up of 16 amino acids. Germline V CDR1 and CDR2: LGHDT, YNNKEL (reference sequence). Between the trimmed V and J ends, which lost 1 base and 7 bases, there was a span of 18 bases. CDR3 DNA sequence: TGTGCCAGCAGCCAAGTTCGGGTCAGAGGGATCTATACGCAGTATTTT. It specifies CASSQVRVRGIYTQYF.

This clonotype was counted a few times. V is TRBV6-5 and J is TRBJ2-4, with D possibly being TRBD1 or TRBD2 (5 bases each). CDR1 MNHEY and CDR2 SVGAGI come from the germline V gene. The CDR3 has 13 amino acids. Trimming cost V 2 bases and J 6 bases, with 8 bases left between them. The CDR3 loop is CASSYGAGNIQYF. The CDR3 nucleotides are TGTGCCAGCAGTTACGGGGCGGGAAACATTCAGTACTTC.

This clonotype was found a few times. The CDR3: CASSQDQRAGGEQYF. Written as DNA, the CDR3 is TGCGCCAGCAGCCAAGATCAACGAGCAGGGGGCGAGCAGTACTTC. V and J are TRBV4-1 and TRBJ2-7; 7 bases are a match to TRBD1. This CDR3 has 15 residues. Germline V CDR1 and CDR2: MGHRA, YSYEKL. The junction had 8 bases not matched to a gene; V was cut back by 0 bases and J by 6 bases.

This sequence joins TRBV7-2 and TRBJ1-6; no reliable D call. V was trimmed by 6 bases and J by 0 bases, leaving 12 bases between them. Germline V gene sequence: CDR1 SGHTA, CDR2 FQGNSA. The CDR3 length is 16 residues. The CDR3 DNA is TGTGCCAGCAGTCGAGCGGTCTACTCCTATAATTCACCCCTCCACTTT. It yields the protein CASSRAVYSYNSPLHF.

This clonotype was observed a handful of times. The V and J genes are TRBV29-1 and TRBJ1-1; D gene uncertain. Germline CDR1 and CDR2: SQVTM and ANQGSEA. V was clipped by 3 bases and J by 11 bases, with 16 bases between them. This CDR3 is 12 amino acids long. CDR3 nucleotide sequence: TGCAGCGTTGAGCTTCAAGAACCGTACGCTTTCTTT. Its translation is CSVELQEPYAFF.

J is TRBJ2-1 and V is TRBV4-1, with D possibly being TRBD1 (5 bases). CDR1 and CDR2 from the germline V gene are MGHRA and YSYEKL. The CDR3 loop spans 16 amino acids. The V end lost 3 bases, the J end lost 10 bases, and 22 bases lay between the germline ends. The chain's CDR3 is CASSQVIIVPTAEQFF. DNA of the CDR3: TGCGCCAGCAGCCAGGTTATTATTGTGCCGACAGCCGAGCAGTTCTTC.

This clonotype came up a few times. The gene calls are TRBV11-2 and TRBJ1-6; TRBD1 might be the D (5 bases). The CDR3 totals 17 residues. The germline V gene has CDR1 SGHAT and CDR2 FQNNGV. Trimming cost V 1 base and J 0 bases, with 10 bases left between them. DNA of the CDR3: TGTGCCAGCAGCTTAGTTGGGGGATCCTCCTATAATTCACCCCTCCACTTT. Its protein product is CASSLVGGSSYNSPLHF.

The chain employs TRBV5-1 and TRBJ2-3; 8 bases match TRBD1. The CDR3 length is 14 residues. Germline V gene lookup returns CDR1 SGHRS and CDR2 YFSETQ. The V gene end was trimmed by 6 bases and the J gene end by 0 bases; junction bases not matched to a gene: 3. CDR3 bases: TGCGCCAGCATTGGACAGGGTAGCACAGATACGCAGTATTTT. Its translation: CASIGQGSTDTQYF.

This clonotype has a handful of counts. V is TRBV5-6 and J is TRBJ1-6; no clear D. This CDR3 has 15 amino acids. Per the germline V gene, CDR1 is SGHDT and CDR2 is YYEEEE. V was pared by 6 bases and J by 8 bases, with 18 bases between. The CDR3 reads CASKRGGGYYSPLHF. Here the CDR3 DNA reads TGTGCCAGCAAAAGAGGAGGCGGATACTATTCACCCCTCCACTTT.

This clonotype was seen a few times. The V and J genes are TRBV12-3 or TRBV12-4 and TRBJ1-6, with 9 bases matching TRBD1. V lost 6 bases and J lost 7; bases outside the gene matches: 4. This CDR3 has 14 residues. In DNA, the CDR3 is TGTGCCAGCAGAACAACAGGGGGCAATTCACCCCTCCACTTT. Amino acids: CASRTTGGNSPLHF.

This clonotype has a count of ten or more. The rearrangement links TRBV12-3 or TRBV12-4 to TRBJ2-5; the match to TRBD2 covers 8 bases. V lost 6 bases, J lost 1 base, and 4 bases stayed unmatched. This CDR3 is 14 amino acids long. Here the CDR3 reads CASSRGGSQETQYF. DNA of the CDR3: TGTGCCAGCAGCCGCGGGGGGAGCCAAGAGACCCAGTACTTC.

This clonotype was recorded a few times. The chain joins TRBV12-3 or TRBV12-4 to TRBJ2-7; D is unresolved. The CDR3 covers 13 residues. Trimming cost V 3 bases and J 3 bases, with 9 bases left between them. CDR3 region: CASSFMGFYEQYV. CDR3 sequence (DNA): TGTGCCAGCAGTTTCATGGGTTTCTACGAGCAGTACGTC.

This clonotype was recorded at least ten times. CDR3 nucleotides: TGTGCCAGCAGCTTAAGCGGGGGCAAGAATGAGCAGTTCTTC. It specifies CASSLSGGKNEQFF. The chain links TRBV5-5 to TRBJ2-1, with 8 bases aligning to TRBD2. This CDR3 contains 14 residues. V lost 2 bases to trimming and J lost 7 bases; unmatched junction nucleotides: 5. The germline V gene encodes CDR1 SGHKS and CDR2 YYEKEE (reference sequence).

This clonotype was recorded many times. V and J are TRBV9 and TRBJ2-1, with 12 bases lining up with TRBD2. The CDR3 runs to 14 residues. The trim removed 3 bases at V and 8 bases at J, leaving 3 bases unmatched. Germline-derived CDR1 and CDR2 are SGDLS and YYNGEE. This CDR3 reads CASSGRTSGDEQFF. The CDR3 nucleotides are TGTGCCAGCAGCGGCCGGACTAGCGGGGATGAGCAGTTCTTC.

This clonotype has more than one count but fewer than ten. The chain couples TRBV18 to TRBJ1-3; D uncertain. The CDR3 has 16 amino acids. V lost 0 bases, J lost 0 bases, and 9 bases lay in between. CDR1 KGHSH and CDR2 LQKENI come from the germline V gene. The CDR3 bases are TGTGCCAGCTCACCACCGGACGGTTACTCTGGAAACACCATATATTTT. This encodes CASSPPDGYSGNTIYF.

This clonotype came up many times. This chain uses TRBV7-9 with TRBJ2-5; D gene ambiguous. Germline V gives CDR1 SEHNR, CDR2 FQNEAQ (reference sequence). This CDR3 is built from 11 residues. The V and J ends lost 5 bases and 7 bases respectively, with 8 bases between them. CDR3 region: CASSPRRTQYF. The CDR3 DNA follows: TGTGCCAGCAGCCCCCGTAGGACCCAGTACTTC.

The table lists this clonotype with a few counts. This chain connects TRBV12-3 or TRBV12-4 to TRBJ1-6; D is possibly TRBD1 (6 bases). V was cut by 3 bases and J by 8 bases, with 11 bases left in between. The CDR3 has 14 residues. For the CDR3, the DNA is TGTGCCAGCAGTTTCCTGAACAGGGATTCACCCCTCCACTTT. Translated: CASSFLNRDSPLHF.